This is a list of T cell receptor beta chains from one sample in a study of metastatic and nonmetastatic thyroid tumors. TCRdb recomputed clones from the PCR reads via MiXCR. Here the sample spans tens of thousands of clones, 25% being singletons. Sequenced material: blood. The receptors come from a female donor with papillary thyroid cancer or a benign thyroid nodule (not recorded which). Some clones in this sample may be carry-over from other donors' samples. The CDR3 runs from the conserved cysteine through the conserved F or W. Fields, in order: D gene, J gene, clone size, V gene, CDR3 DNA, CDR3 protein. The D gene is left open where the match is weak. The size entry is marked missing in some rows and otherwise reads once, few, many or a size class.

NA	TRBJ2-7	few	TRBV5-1	TGCGCCAGCAGCTTGACGGGACAAATATACGAGCAGTACTTC	CASSLTGQIYEQYF
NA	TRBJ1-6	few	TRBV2	TGTGCCAGGTCCGGGCAGGGGAATTCACCCCTCCACTTT	CARSGQGNSPLHF
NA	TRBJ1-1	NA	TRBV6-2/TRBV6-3	TGTGCCAGCAAATCCGGGTCCTCCAAGAACACTGAAGCTTTCTTT	CASKSGSSKNTEAFF
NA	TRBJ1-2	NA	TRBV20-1	TGCAGTGCTAGAGATCACTCAGGCCGAAACTATGGCTACACCTTC	CSARDHSGRNYGYTF
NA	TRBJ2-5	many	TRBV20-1	TGCAGTGCACCGAACCCGGGTTTGGCTTCGGAGACCCAGTACTTC	CSAPNPGLASETQYF
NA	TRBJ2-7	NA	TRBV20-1	TGCAGTGCTTTGTCGGGATTTTTAGTGCAGTACTTC	CSALSGFLVQYF
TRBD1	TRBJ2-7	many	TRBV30	TGTGCCTGGAGTACCGGGACAGGGGGCTACGAGCAGTACTTC	CAWSTGTGGYEQYF
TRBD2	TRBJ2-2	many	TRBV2	TGTGCCAGCAGGGGACTAGCGGGAGGGTCCGGGGAGCTGTTTTTT	CASRGLAGGSGELFF
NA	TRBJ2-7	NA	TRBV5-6	TGTGCCAGCAGCTTGGGGTCGACCCGGGCGGGGGAGCAGTACTTC	CASSLGSTRAGEQYF
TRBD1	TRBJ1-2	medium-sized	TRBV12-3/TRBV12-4	TGTGCCAGCAGTTTATCCGGAAGGACAGGCATCTATGGCTACACCTTC	CASSLSGRTGIYGYTF
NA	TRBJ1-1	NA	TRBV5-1	TGCGCCAGCAGCTTAGGGGGGAACACTGAAGCTTTCTTT	CASSLGGNTEAFF
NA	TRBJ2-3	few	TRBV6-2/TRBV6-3	TGTGCCAGCAGCCTGGGACCGACGACAGATACGCAGTATTTT	CASSLGPTTDTQYF
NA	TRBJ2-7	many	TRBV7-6	TGTGCCAGCAGCCCGATGACTCATTACGAGCAGTACTTC	CASSPMTHYEQYF
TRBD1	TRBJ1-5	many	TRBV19	TGTGCCAGTAGTATAGCTGGCGGGACAGCCTACAATCAGCCCCAGCATTTT	CASSIAGGTAYNQPQHF
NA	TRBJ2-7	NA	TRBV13	TGTGCCAGCAGCACCTGGGTCAGGGGTGAGCTGTACTTC	CASSTWVRGELYF
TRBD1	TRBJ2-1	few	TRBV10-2	TGCGCCAGCAGTAGACAGGGACAGGGAGGCAATGAGCAGTTCTTC	CASSRQGQGGNEQFF
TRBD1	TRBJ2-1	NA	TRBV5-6	TGTGCCAGCAGCTTGTATGGGACAGTGATTAATGAGCAGTTCTTC	CASSLYGTVINEQFF
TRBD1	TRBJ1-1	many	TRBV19	TGTGCCAGTAGTATTGGACAGGGGGTGACTGAAGCTTTCTTT	CASSIGQGVTEAFF
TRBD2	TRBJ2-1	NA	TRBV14	TGTGCCAGCAGCCAAGACGCGGGAGGCTACAATGAGCAGTTCTTC	CASSQDAGGYNEQFF
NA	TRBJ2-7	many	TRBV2	TGTGCCTGCCGCCGGGATCACAGTCAGGAGCAGTACTTC	CACRRDHSQEQYF
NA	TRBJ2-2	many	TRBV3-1	TGTGCCAGCAGTGCCAAGCGAGCGGCCGGGGAGCTGTTTTTT	CASSAKRAAGELFF
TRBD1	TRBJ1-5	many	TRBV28	TGTGCCATCAGGCGGACAGGAGGGAATCAGCCCCAGCATTTT	CAIRRTGGNQPQHF
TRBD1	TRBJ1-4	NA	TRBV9	TGTGCCAGCAGCGAGACAGGGACTAATGAAAAACTGTTTTTT	CASSETGTNEKLFF